This TCR beta chain was profiled in a study of cytomegalovirus exposure and HLA in healthy donors. Overall study context: Earlier sequencing of approximately 200 million T cells yielded 95 million to 120 million unique TCR beta sequences.

Germline lookup yields CDR1 SQVTM and CDR2 ANQGSEA. CDR3 length: 14 residues. V lost 0 bases and J lost 0; bases outside the gene matches: 0. Findings of the study overall: In a later analysis, common viral pathogens appeared linked to several of the most significant clusters. V- and J-gene trimming in TCR beta was tied to a missense DCLRE1C variant by an analysis performed later.

With 60 Vbeta and 13 Jbeta primers, the PCR was carried out. Repertoires were generated with immunoSEQ multiplex PCR, while TCRdb's copy carries only in-frame clones and drops some. The repertoire shows some 120,000 clones; the top ten hold around 2.7%. Turning to this clone: What it binds is unknown.

The rearrangement joins TRBV29-1 to TRBJ2-7; 9 bases fit TRBD2. This receptor was taken from a man aged 30 to 45 in good health and CMV-seronegative. Sequencing was carried out using PBMCs. CDR3 sequence: CSVEEAGGSYEQYF. Written as DNA, the CDR3 is TGCAGCGTTGAAGAAGCGGGAGGCTCCTACGAGCAGTACTTC.